This TCR beta chain was recovered during a study of blood T cells in healthy people across ages. Study summary: Capture by template switching was about one barcoded beta molecule per two T cells. Overall study findings and caveats: Diversity was estimated from one million T cells, and these estimates were considered underestimates. Without sorted subsets, naive and antigen-experienced compartments could not be conclusively compared.

Comment on this clonotype: Its antigen remains unidentified.

The CDR3 contains 14 residues. In germline, CDR1 is MNHEY, CDR2 SMNVEV (reference sequence). Trimming took 8 bases from V and 6 from J; bases not matched to a gene: 9. It was with a sample-barcoded 5' primer and a J-beta primer mix that a second PCR of roughly 7 to 12 cycles was run. TCRdb processed the 5' RACE reads anew with MiXCR; each CDR3 protein has one entry. The sample consists of 1 million to 1.2 million distinct CDR3 sequences, 35% to 40% of them appearing once. Aged roughly 6 to 90, donors were systemically healthy Caucasians from Russia. The sequence came from a man aged 18 to 35 in good health. This rearrangement joins TRBV27 to TRBJ2-1; TRBD1 matches 8 bases. Sequenced input: blood. The CDR3 loop is CASGSRGPINEQFF. Written as DNA, the CDR3 is TGTGCCAGCGGCTCCAGGGGGCCCATCAATGAGCAGTTCTTC.